This T cell receptor (beta chain) was sequenced in a study of blood T cell repertoires in COVID-19. Trimming removed 5 bases at V and 3 bases at J, with 14 bases between. The germline gives CDR1 SGHVS, CDR2 FQNEAQ. The CDR3 has 15 amino acids. Data came from immunoSEQ multiplex PCR; TCRdb stores just in-frame clones and leaves some out. The sample lists over 200,000 clones; 80% to 90% were seen once. The chain carries TRBV7-8 and TRBJ2-1; D ambiguous. The TCR sequence derives from a young woman who had been exposed to COVID-19. The material sequenced was PBMCs or T cells enriched from blood (not recorded which). The CDR3 protein is CASSLTSNSYNEQFF. In nucleotides, the CDR3 is TGTGCCAGCAGCCTTACCTCTAATAGCTACAATGAGCAGTTCTTC.